These 5 T cell receptor beta chains were all obtained from the same sample, sequenced in a study of blood T cells in healthy people across ages. It was with a sample-barcoded 5' primer and a J-beta primer mix that a second PCR of roughly 7 to 11 cycles was run. Each CDR3 protein is one row after TCRdb ran MiXCR on the 5' RACE reads. The sample lists 780,000 or so distinct CDR3 sequences, roughly 50% occurring once. What was sequenced was blood. The receptors were gathered from a man between 35 and 55 years old in good health.

In its sample, this clonotype was seen many times. The genes are TRBV7-2 and TRBJ1-2; no definite D call. Per germline, CDR1 SGHTA and CDR2 FQGNSA. This CDR3 contains 13 residues. V lost 1 base, J lost 8 bases, and 11 bases lay in between. CDR3: CASSLDRVYGYTF. The CDR3 nucleotides are TGTGCCAGCAGCTTAGATAGAGTCTACGGCTACACCTTC.

This clonotype was observed a handful of times. The CDR3 region is CASSPYRGGLDSPLHF. The CDR3 DNA reads TGTGCCAGCAGTCCGTATCGGGGAGGTTTGGATTCACCCCTCCACTTT. V is TRBV27 and J is TRBJ1-6; no clear D gene. This CDR3 has 16 residues. Germline V gives CDR1 MNHEY, CDR2 SMNVEV (reference sequence). V lost 5 bases and J 8 bases, leaving 19 bases between the germline ends.

V gene TRBV7-9 combines with J gene TRBJ1-5; the D is unclear. CDR3 length: 15 amino acids. Germline V CDR1 and CDR2: SEHNR, FQNEAQ (reference sequence). Trimming cost V 1 base and J 0 bases, with 7 bases left between them. The CDR3 sequence is CASSLGPASNQPQHF. The CDR3 DNA follows: TGTGCCAGCAGCTTAGGACCCGCTAGCAATCAGCCCCAGCATTTT.

V and J are TRBV20-1 and TRBJ2-3; 12 bases align to TRBD2. With 1 base clipped from V and 1 base from J, the junction kept 18 bases outside the gene matches. The CDR3 totals 21 residues. Germline V gives CDR1 DFQATT, CDR2 SNEGSKA (reference sequence). CDR3 sequence reads: CSARGMILTSGGTSGTDTQYF. DNA for the CDR3: TGCAGTGCTAGAGGAATGATCTTAACTAGCGGGGGGACCTCTGGCACAGATACGCAGTATTTT.

V usage is TRBV6-5 and J usage is TRBJ2-5, with D possibly being TRBD1 or TRBD2 (6 bases each). Between the trimmed V and J ends, which lost 5 bases and 1 base, there was a span of 14 bases. This CDR3 is built from 15 residues. Germline CDR1 is MNHEY and CDR2 is SVGAGI. CDR3 in DNA: TGTGCCAGCAGTACCTCCTGGGGGGCCCAAGAGACCCAGTACTTC. Protein: CASSTSWGAQETQYF.